This T cell receptor (beta chain) derives from a study of cytomegalovirus exposure and HLA in healthy donors (dated by TCRdb to the late 2010s). General notes on the study: An earlier analysis of 587 of the donors reported 276 Gb of sequence data and about 120 million unique TCR beta sequences obtained from some 170 million T cells. Around 330 gigabases of sequencing data and approximately 91 million unique TCR sequences made up an early release that covered under 750 HLA-typed donors. The genetic ancestry cluster associated with self-reported Caucasian donors included over 65% of the roughly 400 genotyped donors. The study aimed to test whether signatures of past pathogen exposure could be identified by cataloging public T cell receptors. The study profiled the T cell repertoires of hundreds of subjects by immunosequencing and related them to cytomegalovirus serostatus. In addition to the first cohort of 650 to 750 subjects, a separate validation cohort of approximately 110 different subjects was used. High-throughput TCR immunosequencing, statistical association of individual TCRs with disease status, and machine learning were combined to predict cytomegalovirus infection status. To study patterns of TCR occurrence, a later analysis re-analyzed previously published TCR beta repertoires from 600 to 750 donors and added high-resolution HLA genotyping. The later analysis used no new phenotypic data to find candidate immune exposures, relying instead on TCR beta sequences and their occurrence across donors. To decide whether each TCR beta V gene segment behaved as functional or pseudogenic, an earlier analysis of some 580 of the donors relied on high-throughput TCR beta sequencing. Alongside the repertoire data, information on donor age, sex, ethnicity and CMV serostatus was compiled. A later genetic analysis used genome-wide SNP genotypes for about three fifths of the 666 donors, treating that subset as a discovery cohort. All discovery cohort repertoires had been generated using a single sequencing platform. HLA typing included class I and class II loci at four-digit resolution. The number of donors typed differed by locus, with about 629-630 for A, B, C, DRB1 and DQB1, more than 500 for DQA1, 600 to 610 for DPA1, and around 430 for DPB1. A handful of DR-DQ haplotypes were handled as single units for association and clustering because linkage in the cohort was strong. Among approximately 370 genotyped donors of the cohort, an average of about 240,000 unique TCR beta nucleotide sequences was sequenced per donor, of which about 19% were non-productive. Beyond this particular receptor, the publication reports: In a later analysis, some 18,000 TCR beta sequences were associated with specific HLA alleles at a false discovery rate of 0.05. A further reported finding was that TCR beta sequences accurately predicted the HLA-A and HLA-B alleles for most subjects in the first cohort. The study gave a list of 150 to 200 TCR beta chains associated with cytomegalovirus. Because some donors lacked HLA typing at each locus, the association tests relied only on the typed subset. The 87-base-pair reads could not distinguish some IMGT-functional V segments, including TRBV6-2 and TRBV6-3, so those segments were excluded. According to a later genetic analysis, donors in an Asian-associated ancestry cluster had fewer N-insertions in productive TCRs than the approximately 650-donor mean. Compared with equally common non-associated chains, HLA-associated TCR beta chains in a later analysis were more clonally expanded and had lower generation probabilities. The earlier analysis of fewer than 750 of the donors excluded seventeen rarely observed V segments, including chromosome 9 orphons, because counts were too low. In a later analysis, several top co-occurrence clusters were reported to appear linked to parvovirus B19, influenza, CMV and Epstein-Barr virus. An association between a missense DCLRE1C variant and V-gene and J-gene trimming of TCR beta chains was found in a later genetic analysis and replicated in an independent cohort. In vitro tests confirmed that a few of the cytomegalovirus-associated TCR beta chains recognize cytomegalovirus antigens. Strong co-occurrence of HLA alleles, especially DR and DQ, made assigning TCR associations to individual alleles difficult. The presence/absence analyses assumed that sequencing depth was roughly uniform across donors, and that assumption may not be true. An earlier analysis of around 600 of the donors showed that most TCR beta V segments appeared in productive rearrangements either about 90% or about 30% of the time, which broadly matched IMGT annotations. Across donors, most TCR sequences were observed very rarely, whereas some public TCRs were present in many individuals. Immune exposure information for the cohort was limited to CMV serostatus. A cluster of highly shared sequence variants was judged likely to represent a technical artifact of the sequencing pipeline. According to a later analysis, TCR association rates differed among HLA loci, with DRB1 alleles showing the most associated TCRs and HLA-C alleles showing the fewest. Correlated functional status among segregating V segments might reflect linkage disequilibrium, but an unknown experimental factor could not be ruled out. Only TCR beta chains were sequenced in this cohort, and the absence of alpha or paired-chain data limited detectable features. Cytomegalovirus status was reported to be diagnosed by the classifier with high specificity and sensitivity in both the original and validation cohorts. According to a later analysis, most CMV-associated TCR beta chains appeared to be HLA-restricted, and the HLA associations seemed to be driven largely by CMV exposure. The authors suggested that the approach could potentially be generalized to other disease states and immunological phenotypes.

Taken from the germline V gene, the CDR1 and CDR2 loops are KGHSH and LQKENI. The CDR3 contains 12 residues, cysteine and phenylalanine counted. Only CDR3 DNA is held: 36 bases, read in frame from base 1. The germline V end is reduced by 8 bases and the J end by 8 bases; junction bases left unmatched: 6. The cohort was made up of roughly 670 healthy bone marrow donors. Cohort members were all nominally healthy when sampled, although unrecorded immune exposures were likely present. The donor was CMV seronegative and belonged to the group of 352 seronegative cohort members. Each donor provided a peripheral blood sample, and peripheral blood mononuclear cells were used for TCR beta sequencing. The Qiagen DNeasy Blood Extraction Kit was used to extract genomic DNA from the blood cell samples. Library preparation used the immunoSEQ multiplex PCR assay. For the multiplex PCR, a mixture combining 60 forward primers for TCR Vbeta segments and 13 reverse primers for TCR Jbeta segments was used. A multiplex PCR assay on genomic DNA amplified the CDR3 region of rearranged TCR beta genes. Amplified TCR beta libraries were sequenced as 87-base-pair reads on the Illumina HiSeq System. As for the original processing: Across the 500 to 750 repertoires, a later analysis counted 80 million or so unique TCR beta chains, 9.5 million to 12 million of which were shared by at least two donors. Raw reads were error-corrected and collapsed into unique sequences by a nearest-neighbor algorithm in which closely related sequences were merged to remove PCR and sequencing errors. To assign V, D and J gene segments, CDR3 sequences were aligned to IMGT reference sequences. Each retained sequence needed at least a six-nucleotide match to both a V gene segment and a J gene segment. A rearrangement was called productive if the CDR3 had no stop codons and remained in frame with V and J, and every other rearrangement was called non-productive. Following IMGT convention, CDR3 was defined as the stretch from the second conserved V-encoded cysteine up to the conserved J-encoded phenylalanine. In an earlier analysis of 500 to 650 of the donors, sequences lacking an unambiguous match to a single V gene segment were excluded. An earlier analysis of approximately 590 of the donors classified V segments as functional when productive rearrangements were above 56.7% and as segregating when the standard deviation between donors was above 5%. A statistical classification framework was built to diagnose cytomegalovirus status from the catalog of TCR beta chain sequences. In a later analysis, TCR nucleotide sequences were compared against IMGT/GENE-DB human TR gene sequences so that V and J genes could be assigned. A later analysis assigned CDR3 sequences and most-parsimonious VDJ recombination scenarios with the TCRdist pipeline. In a later analysis, each TCR beta chain was defined by its CDR3 amino acid sequence together with its V-gene family, and reads lacking a unique V-gene family were excluded. A later analysis removed several hundred highly shared, low-generation-probability nucleotide sequences to deal with suspected cross-contamination and a sequencing artifact. A later analysis calculated a clonal expansion index for each public chain from normalized within-repertoire ranks of inferred template counts. In a later analysis, generation probabilities were computed using a VDJ recombination model fitted to out-of-frame rearrangements, and the results were checked against IGoR. In a later analysis, hypergeometric tests were used to score TCR-TCR, TCR-HLA and TCR-CMV co-occurrence, with a repertoire-size bias correction applied to TCR pairs. To estimate false discovery rates, a later analysis permuted the HLA or CMV assignments 20 times. In a later analysis, co-occurring TCRs were grouped using DBSCAN, and TCRdist sequence similarity was added for clustering within HLA-allele-positive subsets. Repertoires with fewer than 30,000 or more than 120,000 public chains, plus five repertoires with anomalous nucleotide sharing, were excluded from co-occurrence clustering. Sourced from immuneACCESS, this table was stored by TCRdb with only in-frame sequences that have V and J called. A share of the clones is absent; for the studies checked, an unresolved V gene accounts for under half, and the remainder has no known explanation. V, J and clone size derive from that table, while D and trimming were established from the DNA sequence. The sample has about 140,000 clones on record, around 77% of them singletons. The ten top clones hold roughly 4.9% of the sample.

This clone was counted between two and nine times. What this receptor recognizes is not known. Per-base quality was not reported, and no clone a single base away is much larger than it. The rearranged chain carries TRBV18 and TRBJ1-1; 9 central nucleotides agree with TRBD1. The sequenced material came from PBMCs. The sequence was collected from a woman aged 45-59 years in good health and CMV-seronegative. The CDR3 protein is CASTGDRAEAFF. The DNA is TGTGCCAGCACCGGGGACAGGGCGGAAGCTTTCTTT. The entire variable domain, with the stretches around the CDR3 drawn from the reference TRBV18 and TRBJ1-1 proteins, is NAGVMQNPRHLVRRRGQEARLRCSPMKGHSHVYWYRQLPEEGLKFMVYLQKENIIDESGMPKERFSAEFPKEGPSILRIQQVVRGDSAAYFCASTGDRAEAFFGQGTRLTVV.